This entry describes one TCR beta chain. Researchers amplified the TCR beta CDR3 regions from RNA transcripts. Using the HTBI primer set, a first-round RT-PCR was run on the TCR CDR3. TCRdb recomputed calls from the multiplex PCR reads with MiXCR, one row per CDR3 protein. The sample consists of some 740,000 distinct CDR3 sequences, 12% to 15% of them appearing once. The CDR3 has 16 residues. J gave up 7 bases and V 1 base, and 8 bases lay outside the gene matches. Germline V lookup: CDR1 SGHVS, CDR2 FNYEAQ. The data were obtained in a study of T cells in Graves' hyperthyroidism and ophthalmopathy. Study information: Peripheral blood draws took place at initial diagnosis, ahead of any treatment.

The sequence was obtained from a woman aged 18 to 35 with Graves' hyperthyroidism. The rearrangement uses TRBV7-6 and TRBJ1-4; 8 bases are shared with TRBD1. Sequenced: blood. This chain's CDR3 is CASSLEIWTGLEKLFF. For the CDR3, the DNA is TGTGCCAGCAGCTTAGAGATTTGGACAGGGCTTGAAAAACTGTTTTTT.